This T cell receptor beta chain was identified during a study of control samples from healthy donors and cancer patients (dated by TCRdb to the early 2020s). Comments on this clone: Its antigen has not been determined. Base qualities are missing; no much larger clone stands one base away.

Library creation used the immunoSEQ multiplex PCR assay. Here the immuneACCESS table is served through TCRdb, limited to in-frame sequences with V and J called. Missing clones are a known gap in these copies; in checked studies unresolved V genes cover under half, and the rest lacks a known reason. The sample table contains roughly 90,000 clones; only one count was recorded for approximately 88% of them. Jointly, the top ten make up 9.5% to 10% of the sample. CDR1 is given as SGDLS and CDR2 as YYNGEE, both from the germline V gene. Trimming takes 4 bases from V and 5 bases from J, and the germline ends sit 18 bases apart. The CDR3 runs 15 amino acids, cysteine and phenylalanine included. Left in the record is the CDR3 DNA by itself, 45 bases read in frame from the first base.

The TCR comes from a woman aged 50 to 65 with colorectal cancer. The sequence links TRBV9 to TRBJ1-1, with no confident D gene call. Sequenced input: PBMCs. The CDR3 protein sequence reads: CASSPWEGMGTEAFF. Read as DNA, the sequence is TGTGCCAGCAGCCCCTGGGAGGGCATGGGTACTGAAGCTTTCTTT.